This T cell receptor (beta chain) was retrieved from a study of T-cell reconstitution after alpha-beta-depleted transplantation in children. Germline values: CDR1 SGHRS, CDR2 YFSETQ. V lost 1 base and J lost 7; bases outside the gene matches: 11. CDR3 length equals 16 residues. The TCRbeta library was prepared with unique molecular identifiers. TCRdb fed the PCR reads into MiXCR, producing one record per CDR3 protein. Of about 350,000 distinct CDR3 sequences in the sample, roughly 15% were seen once. Many counts were recorded for this clonotype. The sequencing used PBMCs, collected from the stem cell graft. This clonotype was sampled from a human donor who donated a stem cell graft to a child with Fanconi anemia. The V and J genes are TRBV5-1 and TRBJ2-1, with 7 bases aligning to TRBD2. CDR3 sequence reads: CASSLSSSGLRNEQFF. In DNA, the CDR3 is TGCGCCAGCAGCTTGAGTTCTAGCGGTCTCCGGAATGAGCAGTTCTTC.